This T cell receptor (beta chain) was captured in a study of OX40 agonist ivuxolimab in advanced cancers. Background on the study: Checkpoint inhibitors had been given previously to roughly 40% of patients.

Unmatched junction bases numbered 9, after V lost 3 bases and J lost 5 bases. The CDR3 is made up of 15 amino acids. Germline assignment: CDR1 SGHRS and CDR2 YFSETQ. TCRdb's table, derived via immunoSEQ multiplex PCR, lists solely in-frame clones and lacks some. The table lists roughly 80,000 clones, roughly 84% of them singletons, with under 6.5% in the top ten. Comments on this clone: Other nucleotide sequences in the sample specify the same CDR3.

The clonotype originates from an adult with an advanced solid tumor such as melanoma, head and neck, liver or kidney cancer. Sequenced material: CD4+ or CD8+ T cells sorted from blood, taken in a trial of the OX40 agonist ivuxolimab. V gene TRBV5-1 combines with J gene TRBJ2-5, with 8 bases fitting TRBD1. The CDR3 loop is CASSSGVRGQETQYF. CDR3 nucleotide sequence: TGCGCCAGCAGCTCGGGCGTCAGGGGGCAGGAGACCCAGTACTTC.